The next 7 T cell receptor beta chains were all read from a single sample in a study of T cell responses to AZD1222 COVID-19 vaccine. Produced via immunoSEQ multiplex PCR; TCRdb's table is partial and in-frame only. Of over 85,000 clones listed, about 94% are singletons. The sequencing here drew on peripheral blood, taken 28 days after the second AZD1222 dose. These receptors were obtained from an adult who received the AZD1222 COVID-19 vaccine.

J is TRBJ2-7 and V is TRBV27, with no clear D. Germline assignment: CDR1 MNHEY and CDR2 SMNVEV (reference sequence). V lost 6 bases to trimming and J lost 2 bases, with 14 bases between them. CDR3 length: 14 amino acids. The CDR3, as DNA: TGTGCCAGCAGGCCGACTGGCGGTCCCTACGAGCAGTACTTC. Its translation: CASRPTGGPYEQYF.

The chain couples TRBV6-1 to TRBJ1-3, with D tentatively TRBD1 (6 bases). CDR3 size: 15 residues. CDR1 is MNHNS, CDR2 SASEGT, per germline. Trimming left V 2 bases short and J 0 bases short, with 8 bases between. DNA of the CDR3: TGTGCCAGCAGTGAACAGGGGTTCTCTGGAAACACCATATATTTT. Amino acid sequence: CASSEQGFSGNTIYF.

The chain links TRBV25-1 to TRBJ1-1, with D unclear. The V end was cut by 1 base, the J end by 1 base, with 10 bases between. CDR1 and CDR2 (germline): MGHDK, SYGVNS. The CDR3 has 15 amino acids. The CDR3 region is CASSEWSGGNTEAFF. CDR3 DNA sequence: TGTGCCAGCAGTGAATGGTCGGGAGGGAACACTGAAGCTTTCTTT.

CDR3 coding DNA: TGTGCCAGCAGCTCGGGACAGTATCAGCCCCAGCATTTT. This translates into CASSSGQYQPQHF. The chain recombines TRBV13 with TRBJ1-5, with 7 bases fitting TRBD1. CDR3 length equals 13 residues. The trim removed 4 bases at V and 5 bases at J, leaving 2 bases unmatched. Germline V CDR1 and CDR2: PRHDT, FYEKMQ (reference sequence).

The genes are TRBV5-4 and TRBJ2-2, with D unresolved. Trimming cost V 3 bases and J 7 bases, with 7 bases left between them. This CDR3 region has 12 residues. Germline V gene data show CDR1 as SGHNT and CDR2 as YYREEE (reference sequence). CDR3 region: CASSSSIGELFF. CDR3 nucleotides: TGTGCCAGCAGCTCCTCTATCGGGGAGCTGTTTTTT.

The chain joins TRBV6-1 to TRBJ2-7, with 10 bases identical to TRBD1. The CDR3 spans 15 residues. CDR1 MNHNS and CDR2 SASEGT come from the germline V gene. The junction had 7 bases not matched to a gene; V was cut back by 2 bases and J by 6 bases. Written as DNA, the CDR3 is TGTGCCAGCAGTGAAAACGTCGGGACAGGGGCCGAGCAGTACTTC. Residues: CASSENVGTGAEQYF.

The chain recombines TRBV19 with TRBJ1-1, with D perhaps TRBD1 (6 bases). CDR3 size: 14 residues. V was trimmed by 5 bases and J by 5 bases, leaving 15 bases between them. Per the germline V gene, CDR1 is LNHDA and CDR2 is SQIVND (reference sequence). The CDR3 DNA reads TGTGCCAGTAGTTTCCCCAGGGGAGAGACTGAAGCTTTCTTT. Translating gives CASSFPRGETEAFF.